What follows are 7 T cell receptor beta chains derived from one specimen sequenced in a study of T cells in Graves' hyperthyroidism and ophthalmopathy. Amplified TCR beta CDR3 regions came from RNA transcripts. Carried out on the TCR CDR3, a first-round RT-PCR used the HTBI primer set. Each CDR3 protein is one row after TCRdb ran MiXCR on the multiplex PCR reads. The sample yields roughly 580,000 distinct CDR3 sequences, about 15% seen once. Source material: blood. All receptors derive from a woman in her thirties with Graves' hyperthyroidism that later progressed to Graves' ophthalmopathy.

This clonotype was observed at least ten times. The V and J genes are TRBV18 and TRBJ1-2; the D gene is possibly TRBD1 (5 bases). CDR3 length: 15 residues. Trimming pared 3 bases from V and 7 bases from J, leaving 18 bases between. CDR1 and CDR2 from the germline V gene are KGHSH and LQKENI. CDR3 region: CASSPRQTEFTGYTF. The CDR3 DNA follows: TGTGCCAGCTCACCGCGCCAGACAGAGTTCACTGGCTACACCTTC.

This clonotype was recorded many times. The V call is TRBV19, the J call TRBJ2-2, with TRBD2 matching over 10 bases. The germline V gene encodes CDR1 LNHDA and CDR2 SQIVND (reference sequence). CDR3 size: 16 residues. The V gene end was trimmed by 7 bases and the J gene end by 6 bases; junction bases not matched to a gene: 11. The DNA for the CDR3 is TGTGCCAGTACCCCGCCCAAGCGGGAGGGTTCCGGGGAGCTGTTTTTT. This translates into CASTPPKREGSGELFF.

This clonotype has just a few counts. This chain connects TRBV7-9 to TRBJ2-7, with TRBD1 as a possible D gene (6 bases). Germline V lookup: CDR1 SEHNR, CDR2 FQNEAQ (reference sequence). The V and J ends lost 8 bases and 6 bases respectively, with 14 bases between them. The CDR3 covers 12 residues. CDR3 nucleotides: TGTGCCAGCCTAGGGGGTGGGGCCGAGCAGTACTTC. Translated, it gives CASLGGGAEQYF.

This chain uses TRBV7-6 with TRBJ2-7; D gene ambiguous. The germline V and J ends were trimmed by 5 bases and 2 bases, with 16 bases remaining between them. The germline gives CDR1 SGHVS, CDR2 FNYEAQ. CDR3 length: 15 amino acids. The CDR3 DNA reads as TGTGCCAGCAGCCCGCCCCCAGAGGCAGCCTACGAGCAGTACTTC. Encoded protein: CASSPPPEAAYEQYF.

The chain carries TRBV7-8 and TRBJ2-1; 7 nucleotides align to TRBD2. CDR3 size: 14 residues. Germline values: CDR1 SGHVS, CDR2 FQNEAQ. The J segment lost 5 bases and the V segment lost 7 bases, leaving 8 bases of the junction unmatched. The CDR3 DNA reads TGTGCCAGCACCTCCAGACTAGCAGACAATGAGCAGTTCTTC. As protein: CASTSRLADNEQFF.

This sequence joins TRBV19 and TRBJ2-1, with 7 bases lining up with TRBD2. Germline V lookup: CDR1 LNHDA, CDR2 SQIVND (reference sequence). V gave up 4 bases and J gave up 7 bases; unmatched junction bases: 7. The CDR3 runs 14 residues. DNA of the CDR3: TGTGCCAGTAGTACGGCGGGAGTAAGTAATGAGCAGTTCTTC. This sequence encodes CASSTAGVSNEQFF.

The sample holds many counts of this clonotype. The rearrangement uses TRBV11-2 and TRBJ2-2, with TRBD2 matching 7 bases. Germline CDR1 and CDR2: SGHAT and FQNNGV. V lost 5 bases, J lost 8 bases, and 17 bases stayed unmatched. The CDR3 is 17 amino acids. CDR3 DNA sequence: TGTGCCAGCAGCCACGGGCGGGGGACTTCAGTTACGGGGGAGCTGTTTTTT. Its protein product is CASSHGRGTSVTGELFF.